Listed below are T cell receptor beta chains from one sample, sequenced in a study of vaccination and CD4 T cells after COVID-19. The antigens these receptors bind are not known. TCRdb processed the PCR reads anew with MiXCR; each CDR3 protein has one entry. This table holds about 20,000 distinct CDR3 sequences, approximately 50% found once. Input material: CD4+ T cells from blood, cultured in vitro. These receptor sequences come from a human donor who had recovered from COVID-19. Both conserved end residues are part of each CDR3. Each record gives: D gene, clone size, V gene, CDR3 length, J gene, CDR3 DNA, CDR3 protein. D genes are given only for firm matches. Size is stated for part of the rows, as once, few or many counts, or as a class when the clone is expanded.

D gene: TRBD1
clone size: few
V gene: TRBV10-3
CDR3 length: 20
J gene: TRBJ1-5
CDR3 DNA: TGTGCCATTCGAGAACACGGACAGGGAGTGGTTCTTGCTAGCAATCAGCCCCAGCATTTT
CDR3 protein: CAIREHGQGVVLASNQPQHF

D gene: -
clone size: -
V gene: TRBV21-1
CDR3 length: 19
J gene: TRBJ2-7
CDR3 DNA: TGTGCCAGCAGCAAATGGACAGCGACGGCGGGGGGATACTCCTACGAGCAGTACTTC
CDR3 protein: CASSKWTATAGGYSYEQYF

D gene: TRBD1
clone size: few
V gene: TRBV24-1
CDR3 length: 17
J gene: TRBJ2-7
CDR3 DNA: TGTGCCACCAGTGACCCACCGGGACAGGGTGGGAAGTACGAGCAGTACTTC
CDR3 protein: CATSDPPGQGGKYEQYF

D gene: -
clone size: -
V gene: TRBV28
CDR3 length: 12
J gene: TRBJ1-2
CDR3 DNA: TGTGCCAGCAGTTCGAGGGTCTATGGCTACACCTTC
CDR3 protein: CASSSRVYGYTF

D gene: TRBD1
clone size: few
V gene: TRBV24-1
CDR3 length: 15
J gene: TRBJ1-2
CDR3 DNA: TGTGCCACCAGTGACGAGGACAGGGGAGTCGGGGGCTACACCTTC
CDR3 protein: CATSDEDRGVGGYTF

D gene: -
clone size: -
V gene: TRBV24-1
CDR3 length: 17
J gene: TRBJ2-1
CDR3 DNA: TGTGCCACCAGTGACGTCCTACAGGGCGGTGCCCTTGATGAGCAGTTCTTC
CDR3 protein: CATSDVLQGGALDEQFF

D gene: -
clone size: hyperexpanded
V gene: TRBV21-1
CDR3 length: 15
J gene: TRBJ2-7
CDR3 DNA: TGTGCCAGCAGCACACGACAGGGTTGTTTCCACGAGCAGTACTTC
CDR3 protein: CASSTRQGCFHEQYF

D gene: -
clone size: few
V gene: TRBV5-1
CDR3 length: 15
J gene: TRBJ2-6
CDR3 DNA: TGCGCCAGCAGCTTGGTCTTCTCTGGGGCCAACGTCCTGACTTTC
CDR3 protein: CASSLVFSGANVLTF

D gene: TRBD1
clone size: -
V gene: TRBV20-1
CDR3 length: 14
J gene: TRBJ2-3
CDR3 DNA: TGCAGTGCTAGAGACGGGACAGGGCGAGATACGCAGTATTTT
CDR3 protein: CSARDGTGRDTQYF

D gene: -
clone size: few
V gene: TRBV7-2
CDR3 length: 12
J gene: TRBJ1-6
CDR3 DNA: TGTGCCAGCGGGAGGCTCAATTCACCCCTCCACTTT
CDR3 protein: CASGRLNSPLHF